The present T cell receptor (beta chain) was sequenced within a study of human T cells and chemical hapten exposure. The study's library attached unique molecular identifiers to single cDNA molecules. TCRdb reprocessed the RACE reads via MiXCR and lists one record per CDR3 protein. There are about 65,000 distinct CDR3 sequences in the sample; about 6% occur only once, and 3.4% lies in the top ten. Time point specified: healthy volunteer bleed at 6 weeks. Unfractionated whole blood yielded the extracted total RNA. The V gene lost 0 bases and the J gene lost 3 bases, with 12 bases spanning the gap. In germline, CDR1 is SGHVS, CDR2 FQNEAQ. The CDR3 extends over 15 amino acids.

This TCR came from a female donor in good health. Some clones in this sample may be carry-over from other donors' samples. J is TRBJ2-7 and V is TRBV7-8; perhaps TRBD1 as D (5 bases). The sequenced sample consisted of whole blood. The CDR3 bases are TGTGCCAGCAGCTTAGCGCTAGGGGTTAACTACGAGCAGTACTTC. Translated: CASSLALGVNYEQYF.